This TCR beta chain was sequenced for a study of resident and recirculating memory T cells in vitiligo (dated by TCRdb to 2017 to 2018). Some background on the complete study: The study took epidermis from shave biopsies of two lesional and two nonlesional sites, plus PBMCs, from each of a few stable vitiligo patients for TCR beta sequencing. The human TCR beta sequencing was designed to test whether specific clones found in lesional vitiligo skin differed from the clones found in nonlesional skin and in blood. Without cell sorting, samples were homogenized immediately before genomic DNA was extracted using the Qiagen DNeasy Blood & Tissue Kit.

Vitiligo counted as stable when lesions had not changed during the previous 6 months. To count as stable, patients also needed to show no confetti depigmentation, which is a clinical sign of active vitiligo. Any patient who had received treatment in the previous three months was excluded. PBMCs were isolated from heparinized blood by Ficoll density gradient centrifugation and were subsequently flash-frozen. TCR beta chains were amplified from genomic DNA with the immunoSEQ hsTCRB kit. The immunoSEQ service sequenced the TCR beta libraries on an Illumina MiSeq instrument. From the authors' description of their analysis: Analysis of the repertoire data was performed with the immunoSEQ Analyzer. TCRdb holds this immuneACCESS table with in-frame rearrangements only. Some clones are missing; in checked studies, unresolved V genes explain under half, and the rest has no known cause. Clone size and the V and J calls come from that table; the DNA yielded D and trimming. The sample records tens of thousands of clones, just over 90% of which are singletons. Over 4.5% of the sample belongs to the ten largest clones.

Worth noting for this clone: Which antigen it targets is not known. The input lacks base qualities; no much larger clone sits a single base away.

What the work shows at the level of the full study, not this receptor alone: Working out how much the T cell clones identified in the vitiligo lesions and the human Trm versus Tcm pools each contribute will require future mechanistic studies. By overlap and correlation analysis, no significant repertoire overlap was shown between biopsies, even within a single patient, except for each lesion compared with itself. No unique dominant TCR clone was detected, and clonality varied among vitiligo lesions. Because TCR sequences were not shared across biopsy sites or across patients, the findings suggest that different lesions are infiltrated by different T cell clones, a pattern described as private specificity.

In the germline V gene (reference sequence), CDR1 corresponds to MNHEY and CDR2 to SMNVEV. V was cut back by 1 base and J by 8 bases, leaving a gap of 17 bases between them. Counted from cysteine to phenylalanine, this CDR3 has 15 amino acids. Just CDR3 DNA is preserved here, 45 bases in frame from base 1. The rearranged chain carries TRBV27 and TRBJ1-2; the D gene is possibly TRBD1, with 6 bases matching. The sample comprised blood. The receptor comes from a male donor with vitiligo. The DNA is TGTGCCAGCAGTTTATACAAGACAGGAGGCTCCGGCTACACCTTC. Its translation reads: CASSLYKTGGSGYTF.